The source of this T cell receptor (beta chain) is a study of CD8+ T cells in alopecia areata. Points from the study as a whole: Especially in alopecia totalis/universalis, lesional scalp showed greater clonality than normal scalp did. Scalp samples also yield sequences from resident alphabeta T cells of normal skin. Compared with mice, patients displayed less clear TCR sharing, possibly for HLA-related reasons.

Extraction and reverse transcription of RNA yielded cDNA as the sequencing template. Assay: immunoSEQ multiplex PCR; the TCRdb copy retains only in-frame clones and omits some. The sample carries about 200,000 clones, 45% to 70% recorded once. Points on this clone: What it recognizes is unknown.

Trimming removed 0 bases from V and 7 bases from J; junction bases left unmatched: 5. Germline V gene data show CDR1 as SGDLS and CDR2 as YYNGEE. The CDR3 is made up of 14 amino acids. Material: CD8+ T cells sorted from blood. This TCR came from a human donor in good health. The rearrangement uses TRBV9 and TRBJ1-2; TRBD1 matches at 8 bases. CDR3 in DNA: TGTGCCAGCAGCGTAGTTGCAGGGGGCAGTGGCTACACCTTC. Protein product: CASSVVAGGSGYTF.